Sequencing of this TCR beta chain was carried out in a study of metastatic and nonmetastatic thyroid tumors (dated by TCRdb to 2019 to 2021). Background on the whole study: For patients with malignant and with benign thyroid disease, the researchers compared repertoires between peripheral blood samples and tumor or nodule tissue samples. What the authors observed across the whole study: In both blood and tumor samples, TCR beta diversity was reported to be significantly higher in malignant tumors than in benign nodules.

To note about this clone: Its antigen remains unidentified. The junction differs from germline at one of its ends, possibly a read error.

The method behind the library was PCR. This sample was sequenced with an Illumina HiSeq 4000. High-throughput sequencing was used to profile the TCR beta-chain CDR3 region of each patient. In the authors' own workflow: A classifier to discriminate distant-metastatic papillary thyroid cancer patients was built from CDR3 differences across clinicopathological groups. Repertoire diversity was assessed with the Shannon index, and tumor-blood repertoire similarity with the Morisita-Horn index. TCRdb trimmed the raw reads at Q25, called clones with MiXCR and kept productive beta chains. The V and J calls were determined by TCRdb, not by the authors. Within this sample are tens of thousands of clones, with roughly 20% of them counted one time only. Roughly two fifths of the sample is taken by the ten largest. No patient had received any treatment before thyroid surgery. Using T-cell receptor beta sequencing, the study looked back at clinical samples from patients collected from the early 2010s to the late 2010s.

Reading the germline V gene gives CDR1 MNHNS and CDR2 SASEGT. The CDR3 covers 16 residues, taking in both the cysteine and the phenylalanine. The retained sequence is limited to the CDR3, 48 bases, with the frame set at the first base. The sequence was collected from a female donor with papillary thyroid cancer or a benign thyroid nodule (not recorded which). Some clones in this sample may be carry-over from other donors' samples. Specimen: blood. The V gene is TRBV6-1 and the J gene is TRBJ2-2, and possibly TRBD1, on 6 matching bases. The bases read TGTGCCAGCACCCCATCACCGGGACAACACACCGGGGATCTGTTTTTT. This yields the protein CASTPSPGQHTGDLFF.